This T cell receptor (beta chain) originates from a study of neurological immune-mediated disorders. TCRdb fed the 5' RACE reads into MiXCR, producing one record per CDR3 protein. Here the sample spans under 90,000 distinct CDR3 sequences, about 9.4% being singletons. This clonotype was recorded many times. The length of the CDR3 is 13 residues. Germline V gene sequence: CDR1 SGHRS, CDR2 YFSETQ. Trimming removed 4 bases from V and 0 bases from J, with 7 bases in between. This receptor was taken from a man aged 50 to 59 in good health. This chain uses TRBV5-1 with TRBJ2-5; D unclear. The sequenced sample was PBMCs. The CDR3 coding sequence is TGCGCCAGCAGCCTGAGATACCAAGAGACCCAGTACTTC. It codes for CASSLRYQETQYF.